The source of this T cell receptor beta chain is a study of T cells in Graves' hyperthyroidism and ophthalmopathy. This clonotype was observed many times. Every diagnosis used clinical symptoms, serum thyroxine and TRAb, thyroid ultrasound and orbital computed tomography. The CDR3 runs to 13 residues. Germline-derived CDR1 and CDR2 are SGHDT and YYEEEE. V was clipped by 3 bases and J by 3 bases, with 9 bases between them. Researchers amplified the TCR beta CDR3 regions from RNA transcripts. Researchers ran a first-round RT-PCR on the TCR CDR3 using the HTBI primer set. MiXCR, run by TCRdb on the multiplex PCR reads, gives a single entry per CDR3 protein. The sample yields 650,000 to 850,000 distinct CDR3 sequences, around 20% seen once.

The source of this sequence is a woman in her fifties or sixties with Graves' hyperthyroidism that later progressed to Graves' ophthalmopathy. The sample consisted of blood. The rearrangement joins TRBV5-6 to TRBJ1-1; D is ambiguous. The CDR3 region has the DNA TGTGCCAGCAGCTGGGGAAAGGACACTGAAGCTTTCTTT. Amino acid sequence: CASSWGKDTEAFF. The whole variable domain, filled in from reference TRBV5-6 and TRBJ1-1, reads DAGVTQSPTHLIKTRGQQVTLRCSPKSGHDTVSWYQQALGQGPQFIFQYYEEEERQRGNFPDRFSGHQFPNYSSELNVNALLLGDSALYLCASSWGKDTEAFFGQGTRLTVV.